Listed below are T cell receptor beta chains from one sample, sequenced in a study of T cells in Graves' hyperthyroidism and ophthalmopathy. TCRdb called the multiplex PCR reads again in MiXCR, with one record for every CDR3 protein. This table holds about 380,000 distinct CDR3 sequences, around an eighth found once. The sequenced sample consisted of blood. The receptor set was obtained from a man aged 25-40 years with Graves' hyperthyroidism that later progressed to Graves' ophthalmopathy. CDR3s include the opening cysteine and the closing phenylalanine or tryptophan. A D gene is named only where the DNA matches it firmly. Size tells how often a clone was seen (once, few, many) or the class of an expanded clone, and some rows leave it out.

DNA: TGTGCTAGTGCCCAGGGGAACTATGGCTACACCTTC; CDR3: CASAQGNYGYTF; D: NA; size: NA; J: TRBJ1-2; V: TRBV12-5
DNA: TGTGCCAGCAAAACCGGGGGGCTCGTAGAGACCCAGTACTTC; CDR3: CASKTGGLVETQYF; D: NA; size: many; J: TRBJ2-5; V: TRBV6-1
DNA: TGTGCCAGCAGCCCACCGTTTCGGTTGGGGCCCTACGAGCAGTACTTC; CDR3: CASSPPFRLGPYEQYF; D: NA; size: many; J: TRBJ2-7; V: TRBV7-9
DNA: TGTGCCAGCAGCTTAGATAGGGGTGCAGATACGCAGTATTTT; CDR3: CASSLDRGADTQYF; D: NA; size: many; J: TRBJ2-3; V: TRBV11-2
DNA: TGTGCCAGCAGGGCTCGGGGACAGGGGGCGCAGGGCACTGAAGCTTTCTTT; CDR3: CASRARGQGAQGTEAFF; D: TRBD1; size: many; J: TRBJ1-1; V: TRBV2
DNA: TGCAGCGTTGAGGACAGGGCTAATCGATACAATGAGCAGTTCTTC; CDR3: CSVEDRANRYNEQFF; D: TRBD1; size: NA; J: TRBJ2-1; V: TRBV29-1
DNA: TGTGCCAGCCAGATGACACGAAAAAACATTCAGTACTTC; CDR3: CASQMTRKNIQYF; D: NA; size: NA; J: TRBJ2-4; V: TRBV2
DNA: TGTGCCACCCTCTCTCCTCGTAACACTGAAGCTTTCTTT; CDR3: CATLSPRNTEAFF; D: NA; size: NA; J: TRBJ1-1; V: TRBV19
DNA: TGTGCCAGCAGCATCAGACTAGCGGGGGGGCTCTACAATGAGCAGTTCTTC; CDR3: CASSIRLAGGLYNEQFF; D: TRBD2; size: many; J: TRBJ2-1; V: TRBV7-9
DNA: TGTGCCAGCACGGGCTCCGGGACAGGAGGTGAAAAACTGTTTTTT; CDR3: CASTGSGTGGEKLFF; D: TRBD1; size: few; J: TRBJ1-4; V: TRBV9
DNA: TGTGCCAGCAGTCCTAGCGGAAAATACAATGAGCAGTTCTTC; CDR3: CASSPSGKYNEQFF; D: TRBD2; size: NA; J: TRBJ2-1; V: TRBV6-2/TRBV6-3
DNA: TGTGCCAGCAGCCTTGGACAGGGGGGGCGAGAGACCCAGTACTTC; CDR3: CASSLGQGGRETQYF; D: TRBD1; size: many; J: TRBJ2-5; V: TRBV5-5